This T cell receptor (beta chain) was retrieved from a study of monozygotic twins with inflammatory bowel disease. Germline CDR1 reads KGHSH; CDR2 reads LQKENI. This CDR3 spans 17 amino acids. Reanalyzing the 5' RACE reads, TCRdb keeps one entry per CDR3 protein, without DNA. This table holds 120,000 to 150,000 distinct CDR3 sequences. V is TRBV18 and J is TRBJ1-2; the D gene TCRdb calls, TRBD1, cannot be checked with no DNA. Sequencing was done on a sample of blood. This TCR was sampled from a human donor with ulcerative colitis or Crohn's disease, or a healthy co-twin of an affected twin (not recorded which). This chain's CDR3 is CASSIFRDTEPGDGYTF.